A selection of T cell receptor beta chains follows, all from one sample in a study of blood T cells in healthy people across ages. TCRdb reprocessed the 5' RACE reads via MiXCR and lists one record per CDR3 protein. The data contain some 290,000 distinct CDR3 sequences, roughly 29% of them seen just once; the ten biggest clones take up approximately 28%. The specimen sequenced was blood. The receptor source for this set is a woman in her 70s in good health. Each CDR3 is given with its conserved first and last residue. The D gene is left open where the match is weak. Clone size, where shown, is once, few, many, or a class for clones that have expanded.

- TRBJ2-7 few TRBV11-3 TGTGCCAGCAGCTTAAATTCTGCCGGGAGCTACGAGCAGTACTTC CASSLNSAGSYEQYF
- TRBJ1-1 few TRBV3-1 TGTGCCAGCAGCTTCAAGAACGCGGGCACTGAAGCTTTCTTT CASSFKNAGTEAFF
- TRBJ2-3 - TRBV5-1 TGCGCCAGCAGCTTGCTCCAGGGTAATCCGGATACGCAGTATTTT CASSLLQGNPDTQYF
- TRBJ2-7 - TRBV25-1 TGTGCCAGCAGTGATGGGTACGAGCAGTACTTC CASSDGYEQYF
TRBD1 TRBJ2-5 - TRBV28 TGTGCCAGCAGCCTCGGGACAGGGCGGCACCAAGAGACCCAGTACTTC CASSLGTGRHQETQYF
- TRBJ2-1 many TRBV11-2 TGTGCCAGCAGCTTAACGGACACTCATTACAATGAGCAGTTCTTC CASSLTDTHYNEQFF
- TRBJ1-4 - TRBV6-6 TGTGCCAGCAGAAACTACGGGGGGCCCAATGAAAAACTGTTTTTT CASRNYGGPNEKLFF
- TRBJ1-1 few TRBV20-1 TGCAGTGCTAGAGATCAAAACAGACGGATGCCATTTGAAGCTTTCTTT CSARDQNRRMPFEAFF
- TRBJ1-3 - TRBV5-1 TGCGCCAGCAGCCGGTCGGGAGACGAAAACACCATATATTTT CASSRSGDENTIYF
- TRBJ2-7 - TRBV5-5 TGTGCCAGCAGTCAGAGGCAGGTCTACGAGCAGTACTTC CASSQRQVYEQYF
- TRBJ2-5 - TRBV20-1 TGCAGTGCCCGACCCGGTGGAGGGCGGGAGACCCAGTACTTC CSARPGGGRETQYF
- TRBJ2-1 - TRBV28 TGTGTCAGCAACGGGACCCCCTACAATGAGCAGTTCTTC CVSNGTPYNEQFF
- TRBJ2-5 - TRBV12-3/TRBV12-4 TGTGCCAGCAGTTTAGGGCTCAATCAAGAGACCCAGTACTTC CASSLGLNQETQYF
- TRBJ2-4 few TRBV7-3 TGTGCCAGCAGCTTGTGGGTAGCCAAAACCATTCAGTACTTC CASSLWVAKTIQYF
- TRBJ2-5 - TRBV20-1 TGCAGCGCAGAGACCCAGTACTTC CSAETQYF
TRBD2 TRBJ2-1 - TRBV7-2 TGTGCCAGCAGCTCGCTAGCGGGAGTTAAAGGAAATGAGCAGTTCTTC CASSSLAGVKGNEQFF
- TRBJ1-3 - TRBV12-3/TRBV12-4 TGTGCCAGCAGTTTAGGGTCATTCCACTTCGGAGGCAAAGTGTCCGAAGGAAACACCATATATTTT CASSLGSFHFGGKVSEGNTIYF
- TRBJ2-1 - TRBV11-2 TGTGCCAGCAGCCTAGGACCGGCGAACTCCTACAATGAGCAGTTCTTC CASSLGPANSYNEQFF
- TRBJ2-7 - TRBV6-2/TRBV6-3 TGTGCCAGCAGTTACCGGCCGGCCTACGAGCAGTACTTC CASSYRPAYEQYF
TRBD2 TRBJ2-3 - TRBV7-2 TGTGCCAGCAACATGAAAAGCGGGAGGGAAGATACGCAGTATTTT CASNMKSGREDTQYF
TRBD2 TRBJ2-1 - TRBV20-1 TGCAGTGCTAGAAGGTCTAGCGGGAGCAAGAATGAGCAGTTCTTC CSARRSSGSKNEQFF
TRBD1 TRBJ1-1 - TRBV6-1 TGTGCCAGCAAGCGACAGGGGAACACTGAAGCTTTCTTT CASKRQGNTEAFF
- TRBJ2-5 many TRBV29-1 TGCAGCGTTGTGGTGGTCCTAGAGACCCAGTACTTC CSVVVVLETQYF
TRBD1 TRBJ2-1 few TRBV27 TGTGCCAGCAGCTCGACAGGGGTGTACAATGAGCAGTTCTTC CASSSTGVYNEQFF